The 20 T cell receptor beta chains below come from one sample, sequenced in a study of blood T cell repertoires in COVID-19. Here immunoSEQ multiplex PCR was the method, and the copy in TCRdb shows in-frame clones only, minus some. The sample has about 130,000 clones, roughly four fifths seen once. Input material: PBMCs or T cells enriched from blood (not recorded which). The receptors come from a man aged 25-45 years who had recovered from COVID-19.

The chain uses TRBV25-1 and TRBJ1-1; 9 bases align to TRBD1. The germline V gene has CDR1 MGHDK and CDR2 SYGVNS. With 2 bases clipped from V and 2 bases from J, the junction kept 3 bases outside the gene matches. CDR3 length equals 15 residues. CDR3 coding DNA: TGTGCCAGCAGTGAAAAGACAGGGGGTAACACTGAAGCTTTCTTT. Protein product: CASSEKTGGNTEAFF.

The V gene is TRBV29-1, the J gene TRBJ2-7; 8 nucleotides agree with TRBD2. This CDR3 spans 15 amino acids. From germline, CDR1 is SQVTM and CDR2 ANQGSEA. Trimming at V came to 3 bases and at J to 6 bases, leaving 13 bases not matched to a gene. The CDR3 DNA is TGCAGCGTTGATGTTTCCCAGCGGGAGTTATGCGAGCAGTACTTC. This encodes CSVDVSQRELCEQYF.

J is TRBJ2-6 and V is TRBV19; 9 bases agree with TRBD1. This CDR3 spans 18 amino acids. Per the germline V gene, CDR1 is LNHDA and CDR2 is SQIVND (reference sequence). The junction had 6 bases not matched to a gene; V was cut back by 3 bases and J by 0 bases. The chain's CDR3 is CASSIRDRALSGANVLTF. The CDR3 coding sequence is TGTGCCAGTAGTATCCGGGACAGGGCCCTCTCTGGGGCCAACGTCCTGACTTTC.

In DNA form, the CDR3 reads TGTGCCAGCAGCATCAGGGCTGGGGCCAACGTCCTGACTTTC. Its translation: CASSIRAGANVLTF. The chain recombines TRBV6-5 with TRBJ2-6, with a weak D call TRBD1 (5 bases). With 6 bases removed from V and 2 bases from J, the gap between germline ends came to 8 bases. Per the germline V gene, CDR1 is MNHEY and CDR2 is SVGAGI. This CDR3 is 14 amino acids long.

The chain links TRBV2 to TRBJ2-5; 8 nucleotides align to TRBD1. The CDR3 covers 13 residues. CDR1 SNHLY and CDR2 FYNNEI come from the germline V gene. After removal of 3 bases from V and 5 bases from J, the junction contained 2 bases not matched to a gene. CDR3 residues: CASSENRGETQYF. DNA for the CDR3: TGTGCCAGCAGTGAGAACAGGGGGGAGACCCAGTACTTC.

The gene calls are TRBV30 and TRBJ2-1, with TRBD2 matching over 13 bases. The CDR3 contains 13 residues. With 5 bases clipped from V and 9 bases from J, the junction kept 4 bases outside the gene matches. Germline lookup yields CDR1 GTSNPN and CDR2 SVGIG (reference sequence). The CDR3 region has the DNA TGTGCCTGGGGGACTAGCGGGAACGGTGAGCAGTTCTTC. This translates into CAWGTSGNGEQFF.

The V call is TRBV3-1 (or the pseudogene TRBV3-2), the J call TRBJ2-1; TRBD2 is a possible D gene (5 bases). Trimming shortened V by 7 bases and J by 4 bases, and 17 bases separated the two germline ends. The CDR3 totals 15 residues. Germline V gives CDR1 LGHDT, CDR2 YNNKEL (reference sequence). CDR3: CASTQPSGGYNEQFF. CDR3 bases: TGTGCCAGCACCCAGCCCAGCGGAGGTTACAATGAGCAGTTCTTC.

The gene calls are TRBV5-1 and TRBJ1-1; no reliable D call. CDR1 is SGHRS and CDR2 is YFSETQ in the germline V gene. This CDR3 comprises 13 residues. The V end lost 0 bases, the J end lost 10 bases, and 13 bases lay between the germline ends. In nucleotides, the CDR3 is TGCGCCAGCAGCTTGGGAGACGGCGGTGGAGCTTTCTTT. Translating it yields CASSLGDGGGAFF.

The gene calls are TRBV12-3 or TRBV12-4 and TRBJ2-2, with D uncertain. The CDR3 runs 12 residues. The V gene lost 6 bases and the J gene lost 5 bases, with 7 bases spanning the gap. CDR3 protein: CASSLLTGELFF. CDR3 in DNA: TGTGCCAGCAGCCTGTTAACCGGGGAGCTGTTTTTT.

This chain uses TRBV3-1 (or the pseudogene TRBV3-2) with TRBJ2-3; D not resolved. There are 14 residues in the CDR3. Germline CDR1 is LGHDT and CDR2 is YNNKEL (reference sequence). Trimming took 2 bases from V and 4 from J, leaving 10 bases between them. As DNA, the CDR3 is TGTGCCAGCAGCCAAAATATTCCCCCAGATACGCAGTATTTT. Residues: CASSQNIPPDTQYF.

The chain links TRBV19 to TRBJ2-3, with D tentatively TRBD2 (6 bases). This CDR3 is built from 13 residues. Trimming pared 10 bases from V and 2 bases from J, leaving 13 bases between. The germline gives CDR1 LNHDA, CDR2 SQIVND (reference sequence). The CDR3 protein is CATAEGSTDTQYF. The CDR3 nucleotides are TGTGCCACTGCGGAGGGCTCCACAGATACGCAGTATTTT.

This chain joins TRBV6-1 and TRBJ1-3; D is uncertain. This CDR3 contains 15 residues. V gave up 2 bases and J gave up 0 bases, with 8 bases separating them. CDR1 is MNHNS and CDR2 is SASEGT in the germline V gene. CDR3 coding DNA: TGTGCCAGCAGTGAAAACTCTGACTCTGGAAACACCATATATTTT. As protein: CASSENSDSGNTIYF.

This chain joins TRBV19 and TRBJ2-1, with D tentatively TRBD2 (5 bases). The CDR3 loop spans 15 amino acids. Trimming stripped 1 base from V and 8 bases from J, with 15 bases between. Germline CDR1 is LNHDA and CDR2 is SQIVND (reference sequence). This chain's CDR3 is CASSIVPTTRDEQFF. CDR3 in DNA: TGTGCCAGTAGTATAGTCCCGACTACCCGGGATGAGCAGTTCTTC.

This clone showed up just once. The CDR3 DNA reads as TGCGCCAGCAGCTCCATTAGGGGGAGCTCCTACAATGAGCAGTTCTTC. This encodes CASSSIRGSSYNEQFF. The chain has TRBV5-1 and TRBJ2-1; D might be TRBD1 (6 bases). V lost 3 bases and J 0 bases, leaving 13 bases between the germline ends. CDR3 length: 16 amino acids. Per the germline V gene, CDR1 is SGHRS and CDR2 is YFSETQ.

As concerns this clone: The same CDR3 arises from other DNA sequences in this sample as well. The genes are TRBV28 and TRBJ1-2; D is unresolved. V shed 2 bases and J shed 6 bases, with 7 bases lying between them. The CDR3 has 12 residues. Per germline, CDR1 MDHEN and CDR2 SYDVKM. CDR3 DNA: TGTGCCAGCAGTTTAACGGGAAATGGCTACACCTTC. Amino acids: CASSLTGNGYTF.

The table lists this clone with a count of one. The chain employs TRBV11-2 and TRBJ2-7; the match to TRBD2 covers 8 bases. V shed 1 base and J 2 bases; nucleotides not matched to a gene: 4. Germline loops: CDR1 SGHAT, CDR2 FQNNGV. CDR3 length: 15 residues. As DNA, the CDR3 is TGTGCCAGCAGCTTAGCTAGCGGGCCCGCCTACGAGCAGTACTTC. Translating it yields CASSLASGPAYEQYF.

The chain has TRBV6-5 and TRBJ2-7, with D perhaps TRBD1 (6 bases). The V gene lost 5 bases and the J gene lost 0 bases, with 11 bases spanning the gap. The germline V gene has CDR1 MNHEY and CDR2 SVGAGI. This CDR3 is built from 14 residues. CDR3: CASSTQGFSYEQYF. CDR3 nucleotide sequence: TGTGCCAGCAGTACCCAGGGGTTCTCCTACGAGCAGTACTTC.

This clone was observed a single time. This sequence joins TRBV19 and TRBJ1-1; D remains unclear. Germline V gene data show CDR1 as LNHDA and CDR2 as SQIVND (reference sequence). The CDR3 is made up of 16 amino acids. Trimming pared 1 base from V and 0 bases from J, leaving 12 bases between. The CDR3 region has the DNA TGTGCCAGTAGTATAGGACATAGTACAGTGAACACTGAAGCTTTCTTT. Translating gives CASSIGHSTVNTEAFF.

The chain combines TRBV19 with TRBJ2-1; 9 positions match TRBD2. The J segment lost 6 bases and the V segment lost 5 bases, leaving 11 bases of the junction unmatched. The V gene's germline CDR1 is LNHDA and CDR2 SQIVND (reference sequence). The CDR3 has 16 residues. CDR3 in DNA: TGTGCCAGTAGTGTCTTAGCGGGAGTGTTTGTCAATGAGCAGTTCTTC. This gives the protein CASSVLAGVFVNEQFF.

The CDR3 loop is CASTLGTASYNEQFF. The CDR3 DNA reads TGTGCCAGCACCCTAGGGACAGCCTCCTACAATGAGCAGTTCTTC. This chain connects TRBV5-6 to TRBJ2-1; TRBD1 aligns across 7 bases. V lost 6 bases, J lost 0 bases, and 6 bases stayed unmatched. The CDR3 totals 15 residues. Per germline, CDR1 SGHDT and CDR2 YYEEEE. Filled out from reference TRBV5-6 and TRBJ2-1, the complete variable domain reads DAGVTQSPTHLIKTRGQQVTLRCSPKSGHDTVSWYQQALGQGPQFIFQYYEEEERQRGNFPDRFSGHQFPNYSSELNVNALLLGDSALYLCASTLGTASYNEQFFGPGTRLTVL.